This T cell receptor (beta chain) was recovered during a study of T cells in Graves' hyperthyroidism and ophthalmopathy. Overall study results and limits: Most clonotypes that expanded in the thyroid above 0.001 also showed up in blood.

Ten or more counts support this clonotype. Its target is not known. Germline CDR1 is SGHVS and CDR2 is FQNEAQ. V lost 11 bases, J lost 7 bases, and 23 bases lay in between. The CDR3 runs to 15 residues. Amplified TCR beta CDR3 regions came from RNA transcripts. Carried out on the TCR CDR3, a first-round RT-PCR used the HTBI primer set. Via MiXCR, TCRdb re-called the multiplex PCR reads, giving one row per CDR3 protein. The sample contains over 500,000 distinct CDR3 sequences, approximately 16% of which appear only once. This sequence was found in a woman aged 25 to 39 with Graves' ophthalmopathy. This chain links TRBV7-8 with TRBJ2-2, with D possibly being TRBD1 or TRBD2 (6 bases each). The sequencing input was blood. The CDR3 coding sequence is TGTGCCTCCCTGTGGGGGGCGCAGTATATCGGGGAGCTGTTTTTT. Its protein product is CASLWGAQYIGELFF.